This T cell receptor (beta chain) is from a study of control samples from healthy donors and cancer patients (TCRdb year 2020). Remarks on this clone: This clone's antigen is unknown. No much larger clonotype is one base removed from it; base qualities were not supplied.

Libraries were constructed by the immunoSEQ multiplex PCR assay. The immuneACCESS repertoire file appears here via TCRdb, limited to in-frame rearrangements. These files lack a portion of the clones; in checked studies, under half of the deficit traces to unresolved V genes, and the cause of the others is not known. This sample is represented by about 6,700 clones; over 70% of them were singletons. The ten largest clones represent approximately 16% of the sample. V is trimmed back by 4 bases and J by 5 bases, and the junction contains 4 bases that no gene match accounts for. The CDR3 sequence holds 14 residues, the cysteine and phenylalanine included. Only CDR3 DNA is held: 42 bases, read in frame from base 1. From a lookup of the germline V gene (reference sequence), CDR1 and CDR2 are MNHEY and SMNVEV.

Recombination connected TRBV27 to TRBJ2-1, and TRBD1 aligns with 8 junction nucleotides. The clonotype originates from a male donor with melanoma. Sequenced: formalin-fixed, paraffin-embedded tissue. The nucleotide sequence reads as follows: TGTGCCAGCAGTTCCGGGACAGGCCACAATGAGCAGTTCTTC. Its translation reads: CASSSGTGHNEQFF.